These 21 T cell receptor beta chains were all obtained from the same sample, sequenced in a study of T-cell reconstitution after alpha-beta-depleted transplantation in children. A TCRbeta library incorporating unique molecular identifiers was prepared. Using its own MiXCR run on the PCR reads, TCRdb lists one record per CDR3 protein. This table holds approximately 45,000 distinct CDR3 sequences, approximately 52% found once. This specimen was peripheral blood, taken before TCRalphabeta/CD19-depleted stem cell transplant. These TCRs come from a boy under two years old with SCID, due to receive a stem cell transplant.

V gene TRBV20-1 combines with J gene TRBJ2-2; D is undetermined. The CDR3 spans 12 residues. V lost 0 bases to trimming and J lost 7 bases, with 6 bases between them. CDR1 and CDR2 from the germline V gene are DFQATT and SNEGSKA (reference sequence). The CDR3 region is CSAREENGELFF. The CDR3 DNA reads TGCAGTGCTAGAGAGGAAAACGGGGAGCTGTTTTTT.

This clonotype was observed a handful of times. The CDR3 DNA reads as TGCGCCAGCAGCCAAGATCCCCCCCAGCGGGGCCAAGAGACCCAGTACTTC. This codes for CASSQDPPQRGQETQYF. The genes are TRBV4-1 and TRBJ2-5, with 7 bases aligning to TRBD2. Germline V gene data show CDR1 as MGHRA and CDR2 as YSYEKL. With V trimmed by 0 bases and J by 1 base, 8 bases remained unmatched. The CDR3 length is 17 residues.

This chain joins TRBV5-1 and TRBJ1-1; D perhaps matches TRBD1 (6 bases). With 0 bases removed from V and 2 bases from J, the gap between germline ends came to 11 bases. The CDR3 has 15 residues. Germline-derived CDR1 and CDR2 are SGHRS and YFSETQ. Here the CDR3 reads CASSLGPDRNTEAFF. The CDR3 nucleotides are TGCGCCAGCAGCTTGGGTCCGGACAGAAACACTGAAGCTTTCTTT. Drawing the rest from reference TRBV5-1 and TRBJ1-1, the complete variable domain is KAGVTQTPRYLIKTRGQQVTLSCSPISGHRSVSWYQQTPGQGLQFLFEYFSETQRNKGNFPGRFSGRQFSNSRSEMNVSTLELGDSALYLCASSLGPDRNTEAFFGQGTRLTVV.

This rearrangement joins TRBV28 to TRBJ2-7; 12 nucleotides align to TRBD2. CDR3 length: 15 residues. The V gene end was trimmed by 8 bases and the J gene end by 2 bases; junction bases not matched to a gene: 7. Germline V gene lookup returns CDR1 MDHEN and CDR2 SYDVKM. The CDR3 DNA follows: TGTGCCAGCGCTTCTAGCGGGGGGGCTGCCTACGAGCAGTACTTC. This codes for CASASSGGAAYEQYF.

CDR3 sequence (DNA): TGCAGCGTGGCAGGGGGTCTGGAGACCCAGTACTTC. Encoded protein: CSVAGGLETQYF. This chain connects TRBV29-1 to TRBJ2-5; 7 bases line up with TRBD1. The germline CDR1 and CDR2 sequences are SQVTM and ANQGSEA. This CDR3 is 12 amino acids long. Unmatched junction bases numbered 6, after V lost 6 bases and J lost 5 bases.

This clonotype was observed a handful of times. This chain links TRBV4-2 with TRBJ1-2, with D unresolved. There are 15 residues in the CDR3. Trimming pared 0 bases from V and 6 bases from J, leaving 14 bases between. In germline, CDR1 is LGHNA, CDR2 YNFKEQ. CDR3 residues: CASSQDMDTRDGYTF. The CDR3 DNA reads TGTGCCAGCAGCCAAGATATGGATACGCGGGATGGCTACACCTTC.

This clonotype has ten or more counts. J is TRBJ2-2 and V is TRBV6-5; D unclear. The germline V and J ends were trimmed by 2 bases and 0 bases, with 7 bases remaining between them. There are 15 residues in the CDR3. Germline loops: CDR1 MNHEY, CDR2 SVGAGI. The CDR3 DNA reads TGTGCCAGCAGTTACGTCACGGCGAACACCGGGGAGCTGTTTTTT. Amino acids: CASSYVTANTGELFF.

V usage is TRBV5-6 and J usage is TRBJ2-1; 7 bases line up with TRBD2. V lost 0 bases, J lost 7 bases, and 10 bases stayed unmatched. Germline V gene data show CDR1 as SGHDT and CDR2 as YYEEEE. CDR3 length: 16 amino acids. Here the CDR3 reads CASSLGVSGLYNEQFF. The CDR3 nucleotides are TGTGCCAGCAGCTTGGGGGTTAGCGGGCTCTATAATGAGCAGTTCTTC. The full variable domain, rest sourced from reference TRBV5-6 and TRBJ2-1, is DAGVTQSPTHLIKTRGQQVTLRCSPKSGHDTVSWYQQALGQGPQFIFQYYEEEERQRGNFPDRFSGHQFPNYSSELNVNALLLGDSALYLCASSLGVSGLYNEQFFGPGTRLTVL.

This clonotype was detected a few times. The chain uses TRBV5-5 and TRBJ1-2; 8 bases are shared with TRBD1. Germline CDR1 SGHKS, CDR2 YYEKEE (reference sequence). This CDR3 has 15 residues. Losses at the gene ends were 6 bases for V and 6 bases for J; bases not matched to a gene: 13. CDR3 in amino acids: CASNNRGIIGNGYTF. The CDR3 DNA is TGTGCCAGCAACAACAGGGGGATTATTGGAAATGGCTACACCTTC. The whole variable domain, remainder taken from reference TRBV5-5 and TRBJ1-2, is DAGVTQSPTHLIKTRGQQVTLRCSPISGHKSVSWYQQVLGQGPQFIFQYYEKEERGRGNFPDRFSARQFPNYSSELNVNALLLGDSALYLCASNNRGIIGNGYTFGSGTRLTVV.

This chain joins TRBV2 and TRBJ2-7; no definite D call. Germline CDR1 SNHLY, CDR2 FYNNEI. Trimming stripped 6 bases from V and 7 bases from J, with 10 bases between. The CDR3 is 11 residues long. The CDR3 region has the DNA TGTGCCAGCAGCGGTCGTCGGGAGCAGTACTTC. Its protein product is CASSGRREQYF. The complete variable domain, with remaining parts taken from reference TRBV2 and TRBJ2-7, reads EPEVTQTPSHQVTQMGQEVILRCVPISNHLYFYWYRQILGQKVEFLVSFYNNEISEKSEIFDDQFSVERPDGSNFTLKIRSTKLEDSAMYFCASSGRREQYFGPGTRLTVT.

This clonotype was detected only a few times. The genes are TRBV12-3 or TRBV12-4 and TRBJ2-6; a possible D gene is TRBD2 (5 bases). The CDR3 has 18 residues. Trimming removed 6 bases at V and 4 bases at J, with 22 bases between. The CDR3 loop is CASRRTRMREGGANVLTF. CDR3 nucleotide sequence: TGTGCCAGCAGGCGAACACGGATGAGGGAAGGGGGGGCCAACGTCCTGACTTTC.

This rearrangement joins TRBV29-1 to TRBJ1-4; D unresolved. This CDR3 is 12 amino acids long. The ends were cut back, 4 bases at V and 7 bases at J, with 10 bases in the middle. Germline CDR1 SQVTM, CDR2 ANQGSEA. CDR3 amino acids: CSVVLLGEKLFF. CDR3 DNA sequence: TGCAGCGTTGTACTCCTAGGTGAAAAACTGTTTTTT.

The chain recombines TRBV29-1 with TRBJ1-2, with D possibly being TRBD1 (6 bases). This CDR3 is 13 amino acids long. Trimming removed 4 bases at V and 5 bases at J, with 14 bases between. Germline V gene lookup returns CDR1 SQVTM and CDR2 ANQGSEA. CDR3 loop: CSVVAGGRYGYTF. Written as DNA, the CDR3 is TGCAGCGTTGTGGCTGGGGGGCGTTATGGCTACACCTTC.

Notes on this clonotype: A much larger clone is a single base away; this may be a read error. CDR3 sequence reads: CASSLAVSQETQYF. The CDR3 DNA reads as TGCGCCAGCAGCTTGGCCGTGTCCCAAGAGACCCAGTACTTC. This chain connects TRBV5-1 to TRBJ2-5; D is unresolved. This CDR3 comprises 14 residues. V lost 0 bases, J lost 1 base, and 7 bases lay in between. The germline CDR1 and CDR2 sequences are SGHRS and YFSETQ.

The chain couples TRBV6-1 to TRBJ1-3; D is unresolved. There are 15 residues in the CDR3. CDR1 and CDR2 (germline): MNHNS, SASEGT. V lost 5 bases and J 0 bases, leaving 11 bases between the germline ends. DNA of the CDR3: TGTGCCAGCAGTACCACCGCCAACTCTGGAAACACCATATATTTT. Residues: CASSTTANSGNTIYF.

The rearrangement joins TRBV5-1 to TRBJ2-4, with 9 bases matching TRBD1. The length of the CDR3 is 18 residues. V gave up 3 bases and J gave up 2 bases; unmatched junction bases: 12. Germline V gives CDR1 SGHRS, CDR2 YFSETQ. The CDR3 loop reads CASSWAGTGSGSKNIQYF. CDR3 bases: TGCGCCAGCAGCTGGGCCGGGACAGGGTCTGGGTCCAAAAACATTCAGTACTTC.

This clonotype came up once. CDR3 coding DNA: TGTGCCAGCAGTCCCCAGGGGAGAGCTGAAGCTTTCTTT. Translating gives CASSPQGRAEAFF. The rearrangement joins TRBV5-5 to TRBJ1-1; D possibly corresponds to TRBD1 (6 bases). The V end lost 5 bases, the J end lost 6 bases, and 14 bases lay between the germline ends. The CDR3 spans 13 residues. CDR1 is SGHKS, CDR2 YYEKEE, per germline (reference sequence).

The chain employs TRBV9 and TRBJ2-3; 8 bases map to TRBD2. The CDR3 has 16 residues. Germline CDR1 reads SGDLS; CDR2 reads YYNGEE. With V trimmed by 0 bases and J by 5 bases, 8 bases remained unmatched. This CDR3 is CASSVEVGGGVDTQYF. The CDR3 region has the DNA TGTGCCAGCAGCGTAGAGGTCGGGGGGGGCGTAGATACGCAGTATTTT.

To note about this clonotype: At one of its ends the junction is not consistent with the germline gene, which may arise from a read error. The chain couples TRBV4-1 to TRBJ1-1; weak D call: TRBD1 (5 bases). Germline-derived CDR1 and CDR2 are MGHRA and YSYEKL. The CDR3 covers 14 residues. The CDR3 sequence is CASFGGGRTLEAFF. DNA for the CDR3: TGCGCCAGCTTTGGGGGGGGTCGTACCCTTGAAGCCTTCTTT.

This chain links TRBV9 with TRBJ2-2; D remains unclear. V lost 6 bases to trimming and J lost 4 bases, with 10 bases between them. This CDR3 region has 13 residues. CDR1 and CDR2 from the germline V gene are SGDLS and YYNGEE. CDR3: CASTPVSTGELFF. The CDR3 DNA reads as TGTGCCAGCACGCCAGTCTCCACCGGGGAGCTGTTTTTT.

The chain couples TRBV15 to TRBJ1-1, with a weak D call TRBD1 (6 bases). This CDR3 contains 15 residues. Trimming pared 0 bases from V and 4 bases from J, leaving 12 bases between. Germline lookup yields CDR1 LNHNV and CDR2 YYDKDF (reference sequence). The CDR3 DNA follows: TGTGCCACCAGCAGAGATAGGGGGGGAGGCACTGAAGCTTTCTTT. Translation: CATSRDRGGGTEAFF.